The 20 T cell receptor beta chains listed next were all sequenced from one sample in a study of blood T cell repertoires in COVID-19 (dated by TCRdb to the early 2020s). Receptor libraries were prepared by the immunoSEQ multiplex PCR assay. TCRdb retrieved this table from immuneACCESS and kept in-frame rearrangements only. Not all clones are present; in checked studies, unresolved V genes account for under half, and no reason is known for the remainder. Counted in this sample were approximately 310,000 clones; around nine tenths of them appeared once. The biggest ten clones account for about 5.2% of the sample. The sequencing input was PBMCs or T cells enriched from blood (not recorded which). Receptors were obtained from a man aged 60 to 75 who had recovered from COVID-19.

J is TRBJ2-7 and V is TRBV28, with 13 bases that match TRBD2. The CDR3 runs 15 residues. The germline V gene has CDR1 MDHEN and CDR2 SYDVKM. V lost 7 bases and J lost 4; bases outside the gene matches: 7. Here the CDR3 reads CASTHGLAGVYEQYF. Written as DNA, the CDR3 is TGTGCCAGCACCCACGGACTAGCGGGAGTTTACGAGCAGTACTTC.

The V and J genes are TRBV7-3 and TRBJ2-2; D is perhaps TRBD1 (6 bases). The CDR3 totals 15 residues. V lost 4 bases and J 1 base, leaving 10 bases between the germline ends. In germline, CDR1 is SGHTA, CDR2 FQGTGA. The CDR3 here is CASSYRGQNTGELFF. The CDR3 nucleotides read TGTGCCAGCAGCTATCGGGGACAGAACACCGGGGAGCTGTTTTTT. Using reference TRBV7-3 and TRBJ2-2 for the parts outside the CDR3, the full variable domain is GAGVSQTPSNKVTEKGKYVELRCDPISGHTALYWYRQSLGQGPEFLIYFQGTGAADDSGLPNDRFFAVRPEGSVSTLKIQRTERGDSAVYLCASSYRGQNTGELFFGEGSRLTVL.

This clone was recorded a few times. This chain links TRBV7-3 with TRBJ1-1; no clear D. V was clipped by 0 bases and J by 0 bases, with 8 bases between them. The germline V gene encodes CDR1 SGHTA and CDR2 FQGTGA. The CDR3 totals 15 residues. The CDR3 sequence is CASSLTTDLNTEAFF. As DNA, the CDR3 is TGTGCCAGCAGCTTAACAACCGACTTGAACACTGAAGCTTTCTTT.

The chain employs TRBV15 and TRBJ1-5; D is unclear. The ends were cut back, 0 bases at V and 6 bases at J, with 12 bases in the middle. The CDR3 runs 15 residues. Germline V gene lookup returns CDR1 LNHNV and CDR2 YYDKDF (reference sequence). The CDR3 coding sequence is TGTGCCACCAGCAGAGATCCGGTCGGAGGTCAGCCCCAGCATTTT. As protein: CATSRDPVGGQPQHF.

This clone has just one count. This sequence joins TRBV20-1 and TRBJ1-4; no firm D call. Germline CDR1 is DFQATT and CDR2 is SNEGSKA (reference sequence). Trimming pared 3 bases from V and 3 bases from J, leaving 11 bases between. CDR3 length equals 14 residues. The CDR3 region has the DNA TGCAGTGCTAGTCCCCCAGTGTCTAATGAAAAACTGTTTTTT. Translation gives CSASPPVSNEKLFF.

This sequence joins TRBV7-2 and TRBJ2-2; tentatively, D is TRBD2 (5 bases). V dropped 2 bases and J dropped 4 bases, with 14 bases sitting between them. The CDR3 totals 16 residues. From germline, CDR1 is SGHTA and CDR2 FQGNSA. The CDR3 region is CASSLMGWEITGELFF. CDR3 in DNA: TGTGCCAGCAGCTTAATGGGTTGGGAGATCACCGGGGAGCTGTTTTTT.

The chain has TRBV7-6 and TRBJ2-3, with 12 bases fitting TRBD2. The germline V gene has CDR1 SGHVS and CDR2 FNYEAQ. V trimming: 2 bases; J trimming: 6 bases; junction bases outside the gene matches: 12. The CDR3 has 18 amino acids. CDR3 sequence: CASSLNPLAGGPRDTQYF. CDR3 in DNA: TGTGCCAGCAGCTTAAACCCCCTAGCGGGAGGGCCAAGGGATACGCAGTATTTT.

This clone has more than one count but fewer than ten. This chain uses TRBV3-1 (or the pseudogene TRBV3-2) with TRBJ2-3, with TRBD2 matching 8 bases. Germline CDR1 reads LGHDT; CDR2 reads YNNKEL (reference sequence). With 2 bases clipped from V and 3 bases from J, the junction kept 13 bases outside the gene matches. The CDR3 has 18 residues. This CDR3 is CASSQLPRAGGRTDTQYF. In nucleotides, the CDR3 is TGTGCCAGCAGCCAACTCCCCAGGGCGGGAGGTAGGACAGATACGCAGTATTTT.

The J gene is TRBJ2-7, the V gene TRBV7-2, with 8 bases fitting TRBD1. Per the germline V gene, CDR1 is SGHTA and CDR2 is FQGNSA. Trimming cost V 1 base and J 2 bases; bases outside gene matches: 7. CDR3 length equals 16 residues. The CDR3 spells CASSLVGQGAAYEQYF. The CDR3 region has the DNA TGTGCCAGCAGCTTAGTCGGCCAGGGGGCTGCCTACGAGCAGTACTTC.

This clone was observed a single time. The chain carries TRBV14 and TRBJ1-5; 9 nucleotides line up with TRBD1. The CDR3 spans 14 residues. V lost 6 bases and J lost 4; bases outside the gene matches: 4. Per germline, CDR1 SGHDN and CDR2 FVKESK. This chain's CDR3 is CASSRTGENQPQHF. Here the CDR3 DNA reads TGTGCCAGCAGTAGGACAGGGGAAAATCAGCCCCAGCATTTT.

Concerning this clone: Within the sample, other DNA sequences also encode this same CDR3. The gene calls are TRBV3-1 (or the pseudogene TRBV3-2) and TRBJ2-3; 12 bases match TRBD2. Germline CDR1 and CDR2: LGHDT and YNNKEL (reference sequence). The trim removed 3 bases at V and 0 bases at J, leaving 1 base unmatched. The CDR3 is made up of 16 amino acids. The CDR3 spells CASSQGLAGSTDTQYF. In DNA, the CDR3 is TGTGCCAGCAGCCAGGGACTAGCGGGCAGCACAGATACGCAGTATTTT.

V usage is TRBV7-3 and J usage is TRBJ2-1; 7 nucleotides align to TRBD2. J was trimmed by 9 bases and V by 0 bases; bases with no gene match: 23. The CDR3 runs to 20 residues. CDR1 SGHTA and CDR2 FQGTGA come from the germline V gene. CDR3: CASSLTLGVASGLQVSEQFF. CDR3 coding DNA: TGTGCCAGCAGCTTAACGTTGGGGGTGGCTAGCGGCCTTCAGGTTAGTGAGCAGTTCTTC. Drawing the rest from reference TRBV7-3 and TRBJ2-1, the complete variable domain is GAGVSQTPSNKVTEKGKYVELRCDPISGHTALYWYRQSLGQGPEFLIYFQGTGAADDSGLPNDRFFAVRPEGSVSTLKIQRTERGDSAVYLCASSLTLGVASGLQVSEQFFGPGTRLTVL.

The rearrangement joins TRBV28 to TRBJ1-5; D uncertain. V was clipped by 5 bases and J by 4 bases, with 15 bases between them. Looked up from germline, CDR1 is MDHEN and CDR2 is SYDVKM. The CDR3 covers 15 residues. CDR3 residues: CASSPQALNNQPQHF. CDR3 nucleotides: TGTGCCAGCAGTCCCCAGGCACTTAATAATCAGCCCCAGCATTTT.

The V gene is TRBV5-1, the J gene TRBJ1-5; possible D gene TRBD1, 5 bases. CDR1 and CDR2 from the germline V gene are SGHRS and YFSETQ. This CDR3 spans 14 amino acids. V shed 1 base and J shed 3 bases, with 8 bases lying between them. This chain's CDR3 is CASSLSGANQPQHF. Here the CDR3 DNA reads TGCGCCAGCAGCTTGTCTGGGGCCAATCAGCCCCAGCATTTT.

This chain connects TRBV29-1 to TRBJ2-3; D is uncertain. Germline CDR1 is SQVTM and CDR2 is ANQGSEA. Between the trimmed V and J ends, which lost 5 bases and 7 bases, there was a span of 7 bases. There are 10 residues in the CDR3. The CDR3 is CSVIINTQYF. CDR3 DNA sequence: TGCAGCGTTATAATAAATACGCAGTATTTT.

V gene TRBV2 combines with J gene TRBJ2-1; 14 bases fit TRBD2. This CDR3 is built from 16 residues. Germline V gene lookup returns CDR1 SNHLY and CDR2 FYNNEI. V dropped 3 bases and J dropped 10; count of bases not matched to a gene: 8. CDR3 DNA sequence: TGTGCCAGCAGTGATATGGGACTAGCGGGAGTAAGGGAGCAGTTCTTC. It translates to CASSDMGLAGVREQFF. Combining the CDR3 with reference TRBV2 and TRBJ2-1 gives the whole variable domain EPEVTQTPSHQVTQMGQEVILRCVPISNHLYFYWYRQILGQKVEFLVSFYNNEISEKSEIFDDQFSVERPDGSNFTLKIRSTKLEDSAMYFCASSDMGLAGVREQFFGPGTRLTVL.

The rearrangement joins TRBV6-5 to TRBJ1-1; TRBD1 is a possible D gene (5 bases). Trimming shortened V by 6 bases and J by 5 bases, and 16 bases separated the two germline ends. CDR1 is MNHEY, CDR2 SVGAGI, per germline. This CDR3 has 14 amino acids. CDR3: CASSPWGVGTEAFF. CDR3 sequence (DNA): TGTGCCAGCAGCCCATGGGGCGTAGGGACTGAAGCTTTCTTT.

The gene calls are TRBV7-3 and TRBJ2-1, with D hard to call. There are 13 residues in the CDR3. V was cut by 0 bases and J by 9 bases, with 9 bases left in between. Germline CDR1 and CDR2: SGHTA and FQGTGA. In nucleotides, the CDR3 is TGTGCCAGCAGCTTAACGTTCCCCGGTGAGCAGTTCTTC. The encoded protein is CASSLTFPGEQFF.

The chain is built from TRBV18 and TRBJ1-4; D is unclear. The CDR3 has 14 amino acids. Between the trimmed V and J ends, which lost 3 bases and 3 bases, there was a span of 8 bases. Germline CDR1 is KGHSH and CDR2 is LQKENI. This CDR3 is CASSPINSNEKLFF. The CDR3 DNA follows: TGTGCCAGCTCACCTATTAACTCTAATGAAAAACTGTTTTTT.

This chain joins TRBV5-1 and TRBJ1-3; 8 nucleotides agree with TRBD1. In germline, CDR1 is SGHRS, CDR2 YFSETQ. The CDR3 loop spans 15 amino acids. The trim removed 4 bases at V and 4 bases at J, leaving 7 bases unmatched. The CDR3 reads CASSPTGQGGNTIYF. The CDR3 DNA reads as TGCGCCAGCAGCCCAACCGGACAGGGAGGAAACACCATATATTTT.